The clone carrying this TCR beta chain was recorded at least ten times. Its antigen is not known. Germline V CDR1 and CDR2: LGHDT, YNNKEL (reference sequence). The CDR3 runs 14 residues. With 2 bases removed from V and 1 base from J, the gap between germline ends came to 8 bases. This record belongs to a study of neurological immune-mediated disorders. Study-wide results and limits: CDR3 amino acid sequences found in expanded clones were never shared across subjects, suggesting private repertoires in all groups. HTLV-1-associated myelopathy led in TCR clonal expansion, while multiple sclerosis ranked lowest, below healthy controls. One cluster of related CDR3 sequences contained, by phylogenetic grouping, the repertoires of 18 of 34 multiple sclerosis patients and formed a possible signature.

As for time point: longitudinal time-point 3. A 10-nucleotide random UMI tagged transcripts in template-switch 5'RACE cDNA synthesis. TCRdb analysed the 5' RACE reads with MiXCR anew, one entry per CDR3 protein. This table holds about 81,000 distinct CDR3 sequences, around 4% found once. This rearrangement joins TRBV3-1 to TRBJ1-1; D is possibly TRBD1 (6 bases). Sequencing used PBMCs. This clonotype was obtained from a woman aged 60 to 75 with multiple sclerosis. CDR3 nucleotide sequence: TGTGCCAGCAGCCAAAAACAGGGGAACACTGAAGCTTTCTTT. Protein: CASSQKQGNTEAFF. The full variable domain, in which reference TRBV3-1 and TRBJ1-1 provide the parts outside the CDR3, is DTAVSQTPKYLVTQMGNDKSIKCEQNLGHDTMYWYKQDSKKFLKIMFSYNNKELIINETVPNRFSPKSPDKAHLNLHINSLELGDSAVYFCASSQKQGNTEAFFGQGTRLTVV.